One sample yielded the 4 T cell receptor beta chains listed below, sequenced in a study of blood T cells in healthy people across ages. Alongside a J-beta primer mix, a sample-barcoded 5' primer served in a second PCR lasting about 7 to 12 cycles. TCRdb used MiXCR to reprocess the 5' RACE reads, holding one entry per CDR3 protein. This sample has approximately 1.5 million distinct CDR3 sequences, with under 55% found just once. Source material: blood. The origin of the receptors is a woman between 18 and 29 years old in good health.

The sample holds a few counts of this clonotype. This chain joins TRBV20-1 and TRBJ1-5; 8 nucleotides line up with TRBD1. The CDR3 length is 16 residues. Trimming took 5 bases from V and 1 from J; bases not matched to a gene: 10. The germline V gene encodes CDR1 DFQATT and CDR2 SNEGSKA (reference sequence). For the CDR3, the DNA is TGCAGTGCTTCGGGACAGGTCAGGTTGAGCAATCAGCCCCAGCATTTT. Its protein is CSASGQVRLSNQPQHF.

This clonotype was counted between two and nine times. The rearrangement links TRBV20-1 to TRBJ1-2; D gene unclear. The ends were cut back, 4 bases at V and 0 bases at J, with 6 bases in the middle. The CDR3 contains 12 residues. Germline V gives CDR1 DFQATT, CDR2 SNEGSKA (reference sequence). CDR3 in amino acids: CSATPPNYGYTF. In DNA, the CDR3 is TGCAGTGCTACCCCACCTAACTATGGCTACACCTTC.

This clonotype was detected only once. The chain is built from TRBV6-1 and TRBJ1-5; 8 nucleotides line up with TRBD1. The germline V gene has CDR1 MNHNS and CDR2 SASEGT. The V segment lost 8 bases and the J segment 4 bases; nucleotides outside the gene matches: 16. The CDR3 has 17 residues. CDR3 DNA: TGTGCCAGCGGGGGGCTGTCAGGGGGCGTCGGAAATCAGCCCCAGCATTTT. This gives the protein CASGGLSGGVGNQPQHF.

The chain combines TRBV27 with TRBJ2-6; D possibly corresponds to TRBD2 (6 bases). Germline V gene data show CDR1 as MNHEY and CDR2 as SMNVEV (reference sequence). CDR3 length equals 18 residues. The V end lost 3 bases, the J end lost 0 bases, and 15 bases lay between the germline ends. CDR3 residues: CASSFVAGLISGANVLTF. The CDR3 nucleotides read TGTGCCAGCAGTTTCGTCGCGGGACTTATCTCTGGGGCCAACGTCCTGACTTTC.